The sequence of this T cell receptor beta chain was determined in a study of cytomegalovirus exposure and HLA in healthy donors. Details on this clone: Its specificity is unknown.

The PCR used 60 Vbeta and 13 Jbeta primers. Clones were read by immunoSEQ multiplex PCR, and TCRdb kept only the in-frame ones, dropping some. The sample contains around 100,000 clones, roughly 86% of which appear only once. The V segment lost 7 bases and the J segment 3 bases; nucleotides outside the gene matches: 3. This CDR3 spans 13 amino acids. Germline CDR1 is SNHLY and CDR2 is FYNNEI. General study findings and limits: Roughly uniform sequencing depth across donors was assumed, possibly incorrectly. Excluded: some indistinguishable V segments such as TRBV6-2 and TRBV6-3. Reportedly, TCR beta sequences accurately predicted HLA-A and HLA-B alleles in most subjects.

The sample taken for sequencing was PBMCs. This sequence joins TRBV2 and TRBJ1-5; 7 bases align to TRBD1. The source of this sequence is a woman under 30 in good health and CMV-seropositive. The CDR3 region is CASMGQPNQPQHF. CDR3 nucleotides: TGTGCCAGCATGGGACAGCCCAATCAGCCCCAGCATTTT.